These T cell receptor beta chains were read from a single sample in a study of pediatric ulcerative colitis. The data were produced by immunoSEQ multiplex PCR, yet TCRdb's version contains in-frame clones alone and is incomplete. Of 17,000 or so clones in the sample, less than 80% are singletons; the top ten hold around 3.7%. What was sequenced was gut tissue. The receptors were gathered from a girl between 10 and 17 years old with moderate ulcerative colitis. CDR3s leave out the opening cysteine and the closing phenylalanine or tryptophan.

V gene,CDR3 protein
TRBV25-1,ASSEPSWTAAEAF
TRBV2,ASRGVGYGYT
TRBV18,ASSRYRDQPQH
TRBV11-1,ASSLAALSYEQY
TRBV11-2,ASSLGVTYEQY
TRBV9,ASSPTGGQETQY
TRBV5-1,ASSHDSNEQF
TRBV5-8,ASSLTAGQPQH
TRBV6-4,ASSYYGVVRETQY
TRBV5-6,ASSASRGQGNTIY
TRBV5-1,ASSSRTTSGKLDEQF